The subject of this entry is one TCR beta chain. Its antigen is unknown. Per-base qualities were not stored, and no clone one base away is much larger. Ficoll-Paque density gradient centrifugation was the method used to isolate PBMCs. The instrument given in TCRdb is Illumina NovaSeq 6000. cDNA libraries for TCRalpha and TCRbeta were prepared by 5'RACE using constant-segment primers, with sample barcodes and unique molecular identifiers added. RNA was extracted from every sample with Trizol reagent. Amplification of the libraries took two PCR steps, and the second step added a second sample barcode plus Illumina TruSeq adapters. Sequencing of the libraries was done on an Illumina NovaSeq, producing 2 x 150 bp paired-end reads. Regarding the original processing steps: Reads were demultiplexed and collapsed into UMI-guided consensus sequences with migec v1.2.7. With mixcr v2.1.11, UMI consensuses were aligned to TRA and TRB V and J templates and assembled into clonotypes. Clonotypes were classified as expanded or contracted when called significant by both edgeR and NoisET, with noise models trained on biological replicates. For edgeR calls, the cutoffs were a false discovery rate-adjusted p below 0.01 and a log2 fold-change threshold of 1. As an exploratory analysis of dynamics, PCA with hierarchical clustering was applied to max-normalized trajectories of the 1000 most abundant clonotypes. Separately sequenced CD4+ and CD8+ repertoires were used to assign a CD4 or CD8 phenotype to each responding clone. TCRdb reworked the public reads: Q25 trimming with fastp, MiXCR clone assembly, productive beta chains retained. Merged by CDR3 protein, the rows form single entries marked with the most common genes and DNA. The V and J calls were not made by the authors but by TCRdb's processing. The sample contains 250,000 to 400,000 distinct CDR3 sequences, 13% to 15% of them found a single time. Roughly a fifth of the sample belongs to the ten largest clones.

The sample is drawn from a study of T-cell memory formation after mild COVID-19 (dated by TCRdb to the early 2020s). Background on the whole study: TCR sequence clusters from the two donors were largely donor specific. T-cell clones expanding and contracting after mild COVID-19 in a couple of donors were tracked by longitudinal TCRalpha and TCRbeta repertoire sequencing. Two young, previously healthy adult volunteers, one female and one male, were included in the cohort. Summary of the overall study and its limitations: The study included only two mild cases, and larger cohorts that include severe cases with pre-infection samples were judged to be necessary. Whether the second-wave clones peaking on day 37 were SARS-CoV-2 specific was not confirmed. From day 15 to 85, contracting clones showed balanced CD4/CD8 phenotypes, whereas a second wave of clones that expanded from day 15 to 37 leaned towards CD4+. Contracting CD4+ clones were found mainly in CM and EM memory subsets, while CD8+ clones were enriched in EMRA. Some responding clones were found in pre-infection memory, which suggests that pre-existing cross-reactive memory T cells took part in the SARS-CoV-2 response.

V loses 4 bases, J loses 2 bases, and the germline ends lie 13 bases apart. CDR1 and CDR2, per the germline V gene, are KGHDR and SFDVKD. Measured from the cysteine to the phenylalanine, the CDR3 is 15 residues long. Of the read, only the CDR3 DNA is kept; its 45 bases are in frame from base 1. The sample was PBMCs or a T cell subset sorted from them (not recorded which). This receptor was obtained from a young man who had mild COVID-19 (a few samples of this study predate the infection). The sample titles of this study are shuffled in the database, so cell type and time point are left out; the donor was told from shared clones. The chain uses TRBV24-1 and TRBJ2-5; the D gene is perhaps TRBD2, on 5 matching bases. Read as DNA, the sequence is TGTGCCACCAGTGACCGAGGGAGTCTACAAGAGACCCAGTACTTC. It specifies CATSDRGSLQETQYF.